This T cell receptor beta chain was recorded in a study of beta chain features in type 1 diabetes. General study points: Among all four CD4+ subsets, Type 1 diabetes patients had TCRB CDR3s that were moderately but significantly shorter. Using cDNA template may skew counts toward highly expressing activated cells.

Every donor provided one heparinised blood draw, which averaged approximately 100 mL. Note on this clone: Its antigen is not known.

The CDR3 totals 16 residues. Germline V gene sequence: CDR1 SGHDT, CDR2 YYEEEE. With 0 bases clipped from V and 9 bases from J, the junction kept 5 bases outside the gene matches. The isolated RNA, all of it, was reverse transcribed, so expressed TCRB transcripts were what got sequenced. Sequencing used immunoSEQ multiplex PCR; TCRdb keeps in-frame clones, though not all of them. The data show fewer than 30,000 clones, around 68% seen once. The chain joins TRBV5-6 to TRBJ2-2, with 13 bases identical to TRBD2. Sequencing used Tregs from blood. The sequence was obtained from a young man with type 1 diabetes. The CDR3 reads CASSLAGLAGVRELFF. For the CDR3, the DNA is TGTGCCAGCAGCTTGGCCGGACTAGCGGGAGTCCGGGAGCTGTTTTTT.